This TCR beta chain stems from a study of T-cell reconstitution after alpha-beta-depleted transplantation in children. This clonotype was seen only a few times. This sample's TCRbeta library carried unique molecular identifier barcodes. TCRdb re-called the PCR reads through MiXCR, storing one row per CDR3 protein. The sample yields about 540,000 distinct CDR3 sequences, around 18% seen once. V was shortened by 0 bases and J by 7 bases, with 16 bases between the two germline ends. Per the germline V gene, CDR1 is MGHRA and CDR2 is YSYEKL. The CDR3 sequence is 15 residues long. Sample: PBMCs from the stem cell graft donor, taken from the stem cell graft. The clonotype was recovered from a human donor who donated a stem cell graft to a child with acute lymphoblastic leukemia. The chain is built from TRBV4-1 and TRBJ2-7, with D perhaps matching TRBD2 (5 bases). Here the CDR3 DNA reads TGCGCCAGCAGCCAAGATCGTGTCGGGATCAGGGAGCAGTACTTC. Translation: CASSQDRVGIREQYF.